This TCR beta chain was recorded in a study of response to subunit inactivated influenza vaccine (dated by TCRdb to the late 2010s). In terms of the full investigation: Deep quantitative T cell receptor repertoire profiling was used in the study to track responses to a trivalent subunit inactivated influenza vaccine. What the research found in general, with its limitations: The authors proposed that each seasonal influenza vaccination may bring in only a limited number of new T cells.

Reading from cysteine to phenylalanine, the CDR3 counts 17 amino acids. The sequence is cut down to CDR3 DNA, 51 bases in frame from base 1. According to the germline V gene, CDR1 reads SGHRS and CDR2 reads YFSETQ. Trimming accounts for 1 base at V and 1 base at J, while the number of junction bases matched to no gene is 7. Points on this clonotype: Its antigen is currently not known. One base away there is no much larger clone; base qualities are not given.

Library preparation was by RT-PCR. The instrument given in TCRdb is Illumina HiSeq 2500. TCRdb cleaned the public reads at Q25 with fastp, built clones with MiXCR and kept in-frame beta chains. Every distinct CDR3 protein forms one entry, paired with its most common genes and DNA. Recorded for this sample are about 540,000 distinct CDR3 sequences; around 13% of them occurred a single time. The top ten clonotypes cover approximately 12% of the sample. The clonotype originates from a man aged 50 or older who received an inactivated influenza vaccine. Donor details come from another sample of the same person, matched by shared clones. The sample in question was PBMCs from blood, obtained about 13 days after vaccination. The rearrangement joined TRBV5-1 to TRBJ2-2; 7 central nucleotides agree with TRBD2. The base sequence is TGCGCCAGCAGCTTGTCGGGCCAGCGGGAGAACACCGGGGAGCTGTTTTTT. This yields the protein CASSLSGQRENTGELFF.